Listed below are T cell receptor beta chains from one sample, sequenced in a study of Ad26.COV2.S vaccination and SARS-CoV-2 variants. Sequenced by immunoSEQ multiplex PCR; TCRdb stores in-frame clones only, minus some. The sample includes some 480,000 clones, roughly nine tenths of them seen just once. The sequenced sample was peripheral blood, obtained in a trial of Ad26.COV2.S vaccine versus placebo. These receptors originate from a person aged 18-60 years who received the Ad26.COV2.S COVID-19 vaccine or a placebo. Both conserved end residues are trimmed from each CDR3. Expanded clones get a size class; other rows say once, few or many, or leave the size out.

>NA|TRBV6-5
ASRPGTSAYEQY
>NA|TRBV4-3
ASSQTSGSLNEQF
>NA|TRBV9
ASTPGPGGEMAGELF
>NA|TRBV14
ASSNPGRAYEQY
>NA|TRBV7-9
ASSGQGAVHEQY
>NA|TRBV9
ASSVVSSGMNTGELF
>NA|TRBV6-5
ASRQSSGNTIY
>NA|TRBV11-3
ASSFSSDTQY
>NA|TRBV10-3
ASGQGLQETQY
>NA|TRBV18
ASSPGAGVSYEQY
>NA|TRBV10-3
AAGPGQGSYEQY
>many|TRBV6-1
ASSEALGSGANSYEQY
>NA|TRBV2
ASSGWDQETQY
>NA|TRBV7-3
ASSPTGPSTDTQY
>NA|TRBV4-1
ASSQEPSSGRAGTDTQY
>NA|TRBV2
ASSVGDGYT
>NA|TRBV3-1/TRBV3-2
ASSRGTSGYNEQF
>NA|TRBV7-8
ASSFGGRETQY
>NA|TRBV28
ASSRDNTNQPQH
>NA|TRBV10-3
AIRPSDRGTQY
>NA|TRBV5-4
ASSSLGQIYGYT
>once|TRBV5-8
ASSFVGQAGGLGQPQH
>NA|TRBV6-2/TRBV6-3
ASSRDRGYSYSGNTIY
>NA|TRBV7-2
ASSPPPTIGKNIQY
>once|TRBV28
ATQTENYGYT
>NA|TRBV10-3
AISDGGLAAYNEQF
>NA|TRBV7-2
ASSLTIAGQPQH
>NA|TRBV28
ASSLPPYEQY
>NA|TRBV7-2
ASSSTSSTGELF
>NA|TRBV29-1
SVVRQGAEETQY
>NA|TRBV19
ASSTQGVNAEAF
>NA|TRBV7-3
ASSLGGRDYEQY
>NA|TRBV12-3/TRBV12-4
ASGVAGNTIY
>NA|TRBV18
ASSYRDREDSPLH
>NA|TRBV30
AARDRGRDEQY
>NA|TRBV14
ASSQYQGHYGYT
>NA|TRBV7-2
ASSLYVAGGIDTQY
>few|TRBV6-5
ASSRTSYDYNEQF
>NA|TRBV18
ASSPPGSSGQGEF
>NA|TRBV6-5
ASSLTGGEAF
>NA|TRBV11-1
ASSLVGDTQY
>NA|TRBV29-1
SASGGGDYGYT
>NA|TRBV6-5
ASRRAGDTGELF
>NA|TRBV4-3
ASSQKLGQVGTEAF
>NA|TRBV19
ASGQRGGGNEQF
>NA|TRBV20-1
SASHPGQAYNEQF
>NA|TRBV4-2
ASSQVELQETQY